This TCR beta chain was captured by sequencing in a study of blood T cell repertoires in COVID-19. V was shortened by 1 base and J by 2 bases, with 6 bases between the two germline ends. The CDR3 is 13 amino acids. The germline V gene has CDR1 MDHEN and CDR2 SYDVKM. Only in-frame clones appear in the TCRdb table, and some are missing; sequencing was by immunoSEQ multiplex PCR. The data contain 320,000 or so clones, approximately 88% of them singletons. Recruitment covered 25 or so US areas and drew participants whose ages spanned about 18 to 95 years. The sample consisted of PBMCs or T cells enriched from blood (not recorded which). This chain joins TRBV28 and TRBJ2-7; TRBD1 might be the D (5 bases). The sequence was collected from a man between 25 and 39 years old who had recovered from COVID-19. The CDR3 DNA is TGTGCCAGCAGTTTATTCAGGGCCTACGAGCAGTACTTC. Protein: CASSLFRAYEQYF. Combining the CDR3 with reference TRBV28 and TRBJ2-7 gives the whole variable domain DVKVTQSSRYLVKRTGEKVFLECVQDMDHENMFWYRQDPGLGLRLIYFSYDVKMKEKGDIPEGYSVSREKKERFSLILESASTNQTSMYLCASSLFRAYEQYFGPGTRLTVT.